The sequence of this T cell receptor beta chain was determined in a study of liver allograft versus peripheral blood T cells. Study background: Peripheral blood of the recipients supplied T cell receptor repertoires that were compared with those in transplanted livers. The study's findings and limits: Repertoires of T cell receptors in liver allografts reportedly differed from peripheral blood repertoires.

The sample holds many counts of this clonotype. Its antigen is unidentified. V shed 6 bases, J shed 2 bases, and the junction held 12 bases outside the gene matches. This CDR3 region has 16 residues. Germline CDR1 is ENHRY and CDR2 is SYGVKD. MiXCR, run by TCRdb on the reads, gives a single entry per CDR3 protein. The sample carries under 15,000 distinct CDR3 sequences, approximately 20% recorded once. This sequence was found in a human patient who had a liver transplant. Some T cells may be graft donor cells. The rearrangement uses TRBV10-3 and TRBJ2-7; 8 positions match TRBD2. The CDR3 DNA sequence: TGTGCCATCAGCCCTATGGGGAGTAGCGGGACCTACGAGCAGTACTTC. Residues: CAISPMGSSGTYEQYF.